These T cell receptor beta chains were read from a single sample in a study of blood T cell repertoires in COVID-19. Sequenced by immunoSEQ multiplex PCR; TCRdb stores in-frame clones only, minus some. The sample has more than 250,000 clones; 70% to 90% are singletons. Input material: PBMCs or T cells enriched from blood (not recorded which). The receptors were sampled from a man younger than 40 who had recovered from COVID-19. The CDR3 runs from the conserved cysteine through the conserved F or W. The D gene is left open where the match is weak. Part of the rows lack a size; the others show once, few, many or a class for expanded clones.

>.|TRBD1|TRBV5-4|TRBJ1-1
TGTGCCAGCAGCTTGCCTAACAGGGGTAACACTGAAGCTTTCTTT
CASSLPNRGNTEAFF
>.|TRBD2|TRBV19|TRBJ2-2
TGTGCCAGTGGGGGACTAGCGGGTAGACACGGGGAGCTGTTTTTT
CASGGLAGRHGELFF
>.|.|TRBV7-2|TRBJ2-7
TGTGCCAGCAGCTTAGCTAGCGCAGGGGCAGGGGAGCAGTACTTC
CASSLASAGAGEQYF
>.|TRBD2|TRBV4-3|TRBJ2-1
TGCGCCAGCAGCCAAGATATCGGCGGGGGATACAATGAGCAGTTCTTC
CASSQDIGGGYNEQFF
>once|.|TRBV15|TRBJ1-2
TGTGCCACCAGCAGAGGAGGGCAGCGCGTTTATGGCTACACCTTC
CATSRGGQRVYGYTF
>.|TRBD2|TRBV2|TRBJ2-5
TGTGCCAGCAGTCAAGGCCTACTAGCGGGGGACACGTACCAAGAGACCCAGTACTTC
CASSQGLLAGDTYQETQYF
>few|TRBD2|TRBV4-2|TRBJ2-3
TGTGCCAGCAGCCAAGATCTCGGGGGGGCAGATACGCAGTATTTT
CASSQDLGGADTQYF
>.|.|TRBV19|TRBJ1-5
TGTGCCAGTACTGGGGAGTGGAATCAGCCCCAGCATTTT
CASTGEWNQPQHF
>.|.|TRBV18|TRBJ1-4
TGTGCCAGCTCACCACGGGCAGACAGAGAAAAACTGTTTTTT
CASSPRADREKLFF
>.|TRBD1|TRBV5-1|TRBJ1-4
TGCGCCAGCAGCTTGATGGGACAGGGGGCGGATGAAAAACTGTTTTTT
CASSLMGQGADEKLFF
>.|TRBD1|TRBV7-8|TRBJ2-5
TGTGCCAGCAGCCCGGGGACAGCTGTTCAGTACTTC
CASSPGTAVQYF
>.|.|TRBV6-5|TRBJ1-5
TGTGCCAGCAGCGACACAGAGAATCAGCCCCAGCATTTT
CASSDTENQPQHF
>.|.|TRBV7-3|TRBJ1-1
TGTGCCAGCAGCCCTAAGACAGCCCTACCCAACACTGAAGCTTTCTTT
CASSPKTALPNTEAFF
>once|TRBD1|TRBV5-4|TRBJ1-2
TGTGCCAGCAGCTTCGCAGGGGGTACTGGCTACACCTTC
CASSFAGGTGYTF
>.|.|TRBV5-1|TRBJ2-7
TGCGCCAGCAGTCGGGGTAGTTCGGCGAGGGAGCAGTACTTC
CASSRGSSAREQYF
>.|.|TRBV6-5|TRBJ1-2
TGTGCCAGCAGTTTTACGGGGTACGGTGGCTACACCTTC
CASSFTGYGGYTF
>.|.|TRBV10-3|TRBJ1-1
TGTGCCATCAATGCGGGGGCGAGCACTGAAGCTTTCTTT
CAINAGASTEAFF
>.|TRBD1|TRBV10-3|TRBJ2-2
TGTGCCATCAGTAAATCTCCGGACAGGGAAATCGCCGGGGAGCTGTTTTTT
CAISKSPDREIAGELFF
>.|.|TRBV4-3|TRBJ2-1
TGCGCCAGCAGCTTTCTAAGCGGGTCCTACAATGAGCAGTTCTTC
CASSFLSGSYNEQFF
>once|.|TRBV5-1|TRBJ2-7
TGCGCCAGCAGCGCCGAAGGGAGTGGGTATCGGTACGAGCAGTACTTC
CASSAEGSGYRYEQYF
>.|.|TRBV4-2|TRBJ1-1
TGTGCCAGCAGCCTAGACACGGTCGGCACTGAAGCTTTCTTT
CASSLDTVGTEAFF
>few|TRBD1|TRBV6-5|TRBJ1-1
TGTGCCAGCAGTCCCGTACAGGGGGAAACTGAAGCTTTCTTT
CASSPVQGETEAFF
>.|.|TRBV5-6|TRBJ2-1
TGTGCCAGCAGCTACACAGGCTCTGAGCAGTTCTTC
CASSYTGSEQFF
>.|.|TRBV10-1|TRBJ1-2
TGCGCCAGCAGTATGAATCCGGGAGGAATATACCAAATATACTATGGCTACACCTTC
CASSMNPGGIYQIYYGYTF
>.|.|TRBV18|TRBJ1-1
TGTGCCACCAACAACCAGGGTGGCACTGAAGCTTTCTTT
CATNNQGGTEAFF
>.|.|TRBV6-2/TRBV6-3|TRBJ2-3
TGTGCCAGCAGTTACGGGGCAGGGGGGACAGATACGCAGTATTTT
CASSYGAGGTDTQYF
>.|.|TRBV6-5|TRBJ1-6
TGTGCCAGCAGCCGCGGAGGGGTCAATTCACCCCTCCACTTT
CASSRGGVNSPLHF
>.|TRBD1|TRBV5-1|TRBJ2-7
TGCGCCAGCAGCTGGGGACAGGGGGCACCCCACGAGCAGTACTTC
CASSWGQGAPHEQYF
>.|.|TRBV5-4|TRBJ1-4
TGTGCCAGCAGCTTGGATAAAGGACTGGGGGAAAAACTGTTTTTT
CASSLDKGLGEKLFF
>.|TRBD1|TRBV2|TRBJ2-5
TGTGCCAGCAGGGGACAGAGACAAGAGACCCAGTACTTC
CASRGQRQETQYF
>few|.|TRBV12-3/TRBV12-4|TRBJ2-3
TGTGCCAGCAGTTCCGCAGATACGCAGTATTTT
CASSSADTQYF
>.|TRBD2|TRBV7-3|TRBJ2-5
TGTGCCAGCAGTTTAAATCGGGGGGGCGACGCTGAGACCCAGTACTTC
CASSLNRGGDAETQYF
>once|TRBD1|TRBV5-4|TRBJ1-3
TGTGCCAGCAGGCCGGAGGGGGCGGCTGGAAACACCATATATTTT
CASRPEGAAGNTIYF
>.|TRBD1|TRBV10-3|TRBJ2-4
TGTGCCATCAGTGAGGGTGGACAGGTTAAAAACATTCAGTACTTC
CAISEGGQVKNIQYF
>.|TRBD1|TRBV11-2|TRBJ2-7
TGTGCCAGCAGCTTATGGCGGGACAGGGGGGAAAGAGGAGACGAGCAGTACTTC
CASSLWRDRGERGDEQYF
>.|.|TRBV7-9|TRBJ2-1
TGTGCCAGCAGCCGACACAGTAATGAGCAGTTCTTC
CASSRHSNEQFF
>few|TRBD2|TRBV9|TRBJ2-3
TGTGCCAGCAGCGCGACGACCGGGACTACGACAGATACGCAGTATTTT
CASSATTGTTTDTQYF
>.|.|TRBV7-6|TRBJ2-3
TGTGCCAGCAGCCCACAGGTGGATACGCAGTATTTT
CASSPQVDTQYF
>.|TRBD1|TRBV5-5|TRBJ1-2
TGTGCCAGCAGCTCCTATGCAGACAGGGAAGATTTC
CASSSYADREDF
>.|TRBD1|TRBV6-5|TRBJ1-2
TGTGCCAGCAGTCGGACAGGGGTTGGTGGCTACACCTTC
CASSRTGVGGYTF
>.|TRBD2|TRBV9|TRBJ2-1
TGTGCCAGCAGCGTATGGGCGGGGGGGCCCAATGAGCAGTTCTTC
CASSVWAGGPNEQFF
>.|TRBD1|TRBV2|TRBJ1-1
TGTGCCAGCAGTGGGGACAGGGGGCCGACTGAAGCTTTCTTT
CASSGDRGPTEAFF
>.|.|TRBV7-2|TRBJ2-5
TGTGCCAGCAGCCCCCGGAGGGGCCGGGGAGAGACCCAGTACTTC
CASSPRRGRGETQYF
>.|TRBD1|TRBV7-3|TRBJ1-2
TGTGCCAGCAGCTCCGGGACAGGGGTTGGCTACACCTTC
CASSSGTGVGYTF
>.|.|TRBV6-5|TRBJ1-6
TGTGCCAGCAGCCTAACAGGGATTAATTCACCCCTCCACTTT
CASSLTGINSPLHF
>.|TRBD1|TRBV5-6|TRBJ2-1
TGTGCCAGCAACCCCGGGACAGGGACCAATGAGCAGTTCTTC
CASNPGTGTNEQFF
>.|TRBD2|TRBV6-5|TRBJ2-5
TGTGCCAGCAGTTACTCACCTAGCGGGGCTCGGGAGACCCAGTACTTC
CASSYSPSGARETQYF
>.|TRBD1|TRBV11-2|TRBJ1-3
TGTGCCAGCACCCTCGGGACAGGGAGCGGAAACACCATATATTTT
CASTLGTGSGNTIYF
>.|.|TRBV5-1|TRBJ2-7
TGCGCCAGCAGCTCACAGGGTCGAATACACGAGCAGTACTTC
CASSSQGRIHEQYF
>.|.|TRBV10-2|TRBJ1-5
TGCGCCAGCAGTTTAGCTAGCAATCAGCCCCAGCATTTT
CASSLASNQPQHF
>once|.|TRBV5-6|TRBJ2-1
TGTGCCAGCAGCCGCATTCTGAGTAGCTCCTACAATGAGCAGTTCTTC
CASSRILSSSYNEQFF
>.|.|TRBV5-1|TRBJ1-2
TGCGCCAGCAGCCTGGCAGGGGACGGCCCCTATGGCTACACCTTC
CASSLAGDGPYGYTF
>.|.|TRBV3-1/TRBV3-2|TRBJ2-3
TGTGCCAGCAGCCATGGGGGGGCCCCAGATACGCAGTATTTT
CASSHGGAPDTQYF
>.|.|TRBV30|TRBJ1-2
TGTGCCTGGAGGGGCGGGGCAGGGTCGTATGGCTACACCTTC
CAWRGGAGSYGYTF
>.|.|TRBV27|TRBJ2-7
TGTGCCAGCAGTTTTATCGACAGGCGCTACGAGCAGTACTTC
CASSFIDRRYEQYF
>once|.|TRBV30|TRBJ1-1
TGTGCCTGGAGTGTAAATCCGGGGATGGTTGAAGCTTTCTTT
CAWSVNPGMVEAFF
>few|TRBD1|TRBV11-1|TRBJ1-1
TGTGCCAGCAGCTTCGGACAGGGGGCGCGCACTGAAGCTTTCTTT
CASSFGQGARTEAFF